Presented here are 6 T cell receptor beta chains from one specimen sequenced in a study of response to subunit inactivated influenza vaccine. Each CDR3 protein gets one entry after TCRdb re-called the RT-PCR reads with MiXCR. The sample yields 290,000 or so distinct CDR3 sequences, around 22% seen once. The sequencing here drew on PBMCs from blood, taken 21 months after vaccination. These receptors were obtained from a man between 50 and 75 years old who received an inactivated influenza vaccine.

CDR3: CASTTGTGGGQPQHF. Here the CDR3 DNA reads TGTGCCAGCACCACCGGGACAGGGGGCGGGCAGCCCCAGCATTTT. The chain couples TRBV28 to TRBJ1-5; 12 nucleotides line up with TRBD1. The CDR3 contains 15 residues. V dropped 7 bases and J dropped 7; count of bases not matched to a gene: 8. Germline loops: CDR1 MDHEN, CDR2 SYDVKM.

This clonotype came up a few times. The chain combines TRBV4-3 with TRBJ1-5; 7 positions agree with TRBD1. Germline values: CDR1 LGHNA, CDR2 YSLEER. This CDR3 comprises 16 residues. The junction had 3 bases not matched to a gene; V was cut back by 1 base and J by 0 bases. The CDR3, as DNA: TGCGCCAGCAGCCAAGTCGGACAGGATAGCAATCAGCCCCAGCATTTT. Translation: CASSQVGQDSNQPQHF.

The chain is built from TRBV6-1 and TRBJ2-7, with 10 bases lining up with TRBD1. This CDR3 contains 13 residues. The V gene end was trimmed by 6 bases and the J gene end by 5 bases; junction bases not matched to a gene: 4. The V gene's germline CDR1 is MNHNS and CDR2 SASEGT. Here the CDR3 reads CASRTGQGNEQYF. DNA for the CDR3: TGTGCCAGCAGGACGGGACAGGGGAACGAGCAGTACTTC.

In this sample, this clonotype turned up a few times. V and J are TRBV2 and TRBJ1-2, with D maybe TRBD1 (6 bases). Between the trimmed V and J ends, which lost 1 base and 7 bases, there was a span of 13 bases. Germline V gene lookup returns CDR1 SNHLY and CDR2 FYNNEI. The CDR3 is made up of 14 amino acids. The CDR3 DNA follows: TGTGCCAGCAGTGAAGGAGGCAGGGGATTTGGCTACACCTTC. Protein product: CASSEGGRGFGYTF. The full variable domain, rest sourced from reference TRBV2 and TRBJ1-2, is EPEVTQTPSHQVTQMGQEVILRCVPISNHLYFYWYRQILGQKVEFLVSFYNNEISEKSEIFDDQFSVERPDGSNFTLKIRSTKLEDSAMYFCASSEGGRGFGYTFGSGTRLTVV.

This clonotype was seen a few times. The chain joins TRBV29-1 to TRBJ2-3; 8 bases are a match to TRBD1. This CDR3 comprises 15 residues. In germline, CDR1 is SQVTM, CDR2 ANQGSEA. The trim removed 6 bases at V and 1 base at J, leaving 9 bases unmatched. CDR3 sequence: CSVQMTGDGTDTQYF. DNA of the CDR3: TGCAGCGTCCAAATGACAGGGGATGGCACAGATACGCAGTATTTT.

This chain joins TRBV11-2 and TRBJ2-7; TRBD1 matches at 8 bases. Germline values: CDR1 SGHAT, CDR2 FQNNGV. The junction had 4 bases not matched to a gene; V was cut back by 3 bases and J by 3 bases. This CDR3 region has 14 residues. As DNA, the CDR3 is TGTGCCAGCAGCTTCGGACAGGGTCGCTACGAGCAGTACTTC. Protein: CASSFGQGRYEQYF.